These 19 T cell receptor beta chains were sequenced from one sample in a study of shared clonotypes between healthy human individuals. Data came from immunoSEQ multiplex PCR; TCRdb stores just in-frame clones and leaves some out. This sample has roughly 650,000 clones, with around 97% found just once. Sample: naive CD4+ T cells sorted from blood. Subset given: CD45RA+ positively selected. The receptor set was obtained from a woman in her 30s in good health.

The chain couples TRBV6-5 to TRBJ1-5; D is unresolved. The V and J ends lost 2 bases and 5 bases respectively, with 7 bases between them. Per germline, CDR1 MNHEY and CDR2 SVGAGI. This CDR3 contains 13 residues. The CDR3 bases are TGTGCCAGCAGTTACGACGGTGATCAGCCCCAGCATTTT. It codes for CASSYDGDQPQHF.

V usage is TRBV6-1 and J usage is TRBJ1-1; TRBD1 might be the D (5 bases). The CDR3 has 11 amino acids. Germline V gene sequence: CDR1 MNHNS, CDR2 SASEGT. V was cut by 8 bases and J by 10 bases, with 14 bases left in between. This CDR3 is CASWQGLGAFF. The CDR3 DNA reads TGTGCCAGCTGGCAGGGCTTAGGAGCTTTCTTT.

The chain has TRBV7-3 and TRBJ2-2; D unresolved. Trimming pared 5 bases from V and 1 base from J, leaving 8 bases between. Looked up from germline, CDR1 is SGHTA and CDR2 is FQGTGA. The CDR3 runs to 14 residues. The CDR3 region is CASSAQGNTGELFF. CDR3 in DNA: TGTGCCAGCAGCGCACAAGGGAACACCGGGGAGCTGTTTTTT. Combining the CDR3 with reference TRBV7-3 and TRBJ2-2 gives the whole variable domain GAGVSQTPSNKVTEKGKYVELRCDPISGHTALYWYRQSLGQGPEFLIYFQGTGAADDSGLPNDRFFAVRPEGSVSTLKIQRTERGDSAVYLCASSAQGNTGELFFGEGSRLTVL.

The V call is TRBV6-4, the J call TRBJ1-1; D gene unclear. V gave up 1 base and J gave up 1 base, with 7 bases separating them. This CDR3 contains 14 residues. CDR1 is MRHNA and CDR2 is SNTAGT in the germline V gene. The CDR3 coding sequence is TGTGCCAGCAGTGACTTCCCAGGGAACACTGAAGCTTTCTTT. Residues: CASSDFPGNTEAFF.

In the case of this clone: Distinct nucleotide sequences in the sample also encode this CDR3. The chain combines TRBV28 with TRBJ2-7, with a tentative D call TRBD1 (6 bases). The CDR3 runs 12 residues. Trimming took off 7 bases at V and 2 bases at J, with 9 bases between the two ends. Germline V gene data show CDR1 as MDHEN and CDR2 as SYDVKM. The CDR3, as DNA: TGTGCCAGCACGACAGGAGCCTACGAGCAGTACTTC. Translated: CASTTGAYEQYF. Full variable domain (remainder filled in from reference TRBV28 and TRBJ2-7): DVKVTQSSRYLVKRTGEKVFLECVQDMDHENMFWYRQDPGLGLRLIYFSYDVKMKEKGDIPEGYSVSREKKERFSLILESASTNQTSMYLCASTTGAYEQYFGPGTRLTVT.

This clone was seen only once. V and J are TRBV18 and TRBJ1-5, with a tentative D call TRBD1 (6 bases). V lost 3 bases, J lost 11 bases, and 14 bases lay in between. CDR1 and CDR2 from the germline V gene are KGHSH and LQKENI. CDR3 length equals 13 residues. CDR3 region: CASSPNRERAQHF. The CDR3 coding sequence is TGTGCCAGCTCACCTAACAGGGAAAGGGCCCAGCATTTT.

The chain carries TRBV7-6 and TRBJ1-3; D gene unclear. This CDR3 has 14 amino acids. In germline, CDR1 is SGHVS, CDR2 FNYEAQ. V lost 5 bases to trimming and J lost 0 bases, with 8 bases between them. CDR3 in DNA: TGTGCCAGCAGCCTGGGATTCTCTGGAAACACCATATATTTT. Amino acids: CASSLGFSGNTIYF.

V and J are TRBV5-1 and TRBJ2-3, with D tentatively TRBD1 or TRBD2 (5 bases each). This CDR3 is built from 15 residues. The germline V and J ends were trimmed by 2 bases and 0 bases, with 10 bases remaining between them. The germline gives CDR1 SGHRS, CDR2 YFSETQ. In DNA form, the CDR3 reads TGCGCCAGCAGCTTAGGGACGGTTAGCACAGATACGCAGTATTTT. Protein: CASSLGTVSTDTQYF.

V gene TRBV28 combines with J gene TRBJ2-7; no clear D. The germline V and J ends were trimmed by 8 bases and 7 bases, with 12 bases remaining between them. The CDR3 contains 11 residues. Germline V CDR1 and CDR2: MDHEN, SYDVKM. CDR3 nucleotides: TGTGCCAGCGGGGTCCAATGGGAGCAGTACTTC. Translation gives CASGVQWEQYF.

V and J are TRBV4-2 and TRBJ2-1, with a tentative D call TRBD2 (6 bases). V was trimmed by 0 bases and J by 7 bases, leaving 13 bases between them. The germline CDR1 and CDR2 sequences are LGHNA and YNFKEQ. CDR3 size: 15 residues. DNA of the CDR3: TGTGCCAGCAGCCAAGATGTGGCGGGAATAAATGAGCAGTTCTTC. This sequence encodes CASSQDVAGINEQFF.

The CDR3 DNA reads as TGTGCCAGCTCCGCAAACGACGGGAACACTGAAGCTTTCTTT. It codes for CASSANDGNTEAFF. V is TRBV18 and J is TRBJ1-1; D call uncertain. V shed 6 bases and J shed 1 base, with 12 bases lying between them. The CDR3 totals 14 residues. Per germline, CDR1 KGHSH and CDR2 LQKENI.

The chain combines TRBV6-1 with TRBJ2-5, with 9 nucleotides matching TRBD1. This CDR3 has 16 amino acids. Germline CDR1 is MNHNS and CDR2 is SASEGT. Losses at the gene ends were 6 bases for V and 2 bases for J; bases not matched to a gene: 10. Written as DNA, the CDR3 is TGTGCCAGCAGGGAACCCTACAGGGGGCGACAAGAGACCCAGTACTTC. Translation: CASREPYRGRQETQYF.

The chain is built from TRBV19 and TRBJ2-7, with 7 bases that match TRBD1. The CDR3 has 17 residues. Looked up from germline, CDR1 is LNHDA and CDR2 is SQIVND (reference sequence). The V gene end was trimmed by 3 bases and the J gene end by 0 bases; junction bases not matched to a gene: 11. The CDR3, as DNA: TGTGCCAGTAGTATTGTTCCCCGGACAGGAGCCTCCTACGAGCAGTACTTC. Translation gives CASSIVPRTGASYEQYF. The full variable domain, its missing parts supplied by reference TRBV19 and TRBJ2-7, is DGGITQSPKYLFRKEGQNVTLSCEQNLNHDAMYWYRQDPGQGLRLIYYSQIVNDFQKGDIAEGYSVSREKKESFPLTVTSAQKNPTAFYLCASSIVPRTGASYEQYFGPGTRLTVT.

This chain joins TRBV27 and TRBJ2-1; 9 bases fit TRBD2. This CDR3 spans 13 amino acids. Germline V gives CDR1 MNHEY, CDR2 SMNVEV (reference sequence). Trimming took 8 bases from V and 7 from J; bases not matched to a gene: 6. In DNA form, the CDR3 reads TGTGCCAGCTCCGGGACTAGCCGAAATGAGCAGTTCTTC. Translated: CASSGTSRNEQFF.

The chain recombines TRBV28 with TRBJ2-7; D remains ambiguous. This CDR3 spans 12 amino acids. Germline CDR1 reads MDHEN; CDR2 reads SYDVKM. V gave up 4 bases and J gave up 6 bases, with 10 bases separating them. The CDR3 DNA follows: TGTGCCAGCAGTTACGCCCTGCTCGAGCAGTACTTC. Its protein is CASSYALLEQYF. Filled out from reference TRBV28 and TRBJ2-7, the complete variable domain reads DVKVTQSSRYLVKRTGEKVFLECVQDMDHENMFWYRQDPGLGLRLIYFSYDVKMKEKGDIPEGYSVSREKKERFSLILESASTNQTSMYLCASSYALLEQYFGPGTRLTVT.

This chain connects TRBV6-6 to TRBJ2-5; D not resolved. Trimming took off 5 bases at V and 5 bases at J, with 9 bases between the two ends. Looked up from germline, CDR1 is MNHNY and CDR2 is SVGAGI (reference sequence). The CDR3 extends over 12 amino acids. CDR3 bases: TGTGCCAGCAGTCAGGCCGGGGAGACCCAGTACTTC. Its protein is CASSQAGETQYF.

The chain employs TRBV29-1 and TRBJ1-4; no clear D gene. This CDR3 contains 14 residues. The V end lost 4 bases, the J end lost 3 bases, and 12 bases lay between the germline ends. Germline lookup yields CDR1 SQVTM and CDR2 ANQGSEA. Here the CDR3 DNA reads TGCAGCGTTGGTGTCGGGTCGGCTAATGAAAAACTGTTTTTT. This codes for CSVGVGSANEKLFF.

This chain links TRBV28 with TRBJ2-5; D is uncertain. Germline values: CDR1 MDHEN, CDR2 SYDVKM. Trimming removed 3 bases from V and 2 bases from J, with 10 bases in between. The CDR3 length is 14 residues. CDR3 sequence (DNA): TGTGCCAGCAGTTTCGACGGAACGCAAGAGACCCAGTACTTC. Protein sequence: CASSFDGTQETQYF.

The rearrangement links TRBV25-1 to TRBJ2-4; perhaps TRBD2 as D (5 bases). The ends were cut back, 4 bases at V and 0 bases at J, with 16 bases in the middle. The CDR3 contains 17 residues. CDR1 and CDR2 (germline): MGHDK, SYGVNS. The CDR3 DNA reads TGTGCCAGCAGTGCCGTGTTACCGGGATTAGCCAAAAACATTCAGTACTTC. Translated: CASSAVLPGLAKNIQYF.